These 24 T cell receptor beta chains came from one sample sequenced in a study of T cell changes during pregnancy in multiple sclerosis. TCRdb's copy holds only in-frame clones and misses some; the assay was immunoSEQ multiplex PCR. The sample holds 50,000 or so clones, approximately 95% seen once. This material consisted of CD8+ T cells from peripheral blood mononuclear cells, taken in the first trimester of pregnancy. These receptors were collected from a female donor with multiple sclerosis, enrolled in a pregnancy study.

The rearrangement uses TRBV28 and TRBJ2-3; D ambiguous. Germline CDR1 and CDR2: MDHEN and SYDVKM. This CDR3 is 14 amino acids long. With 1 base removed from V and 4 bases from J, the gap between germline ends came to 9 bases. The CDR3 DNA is TGTGCCAGCAGTTTATTTGGCTCCTCAGATACGCAGTATTTT. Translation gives CASSLFGSSDTQYF.

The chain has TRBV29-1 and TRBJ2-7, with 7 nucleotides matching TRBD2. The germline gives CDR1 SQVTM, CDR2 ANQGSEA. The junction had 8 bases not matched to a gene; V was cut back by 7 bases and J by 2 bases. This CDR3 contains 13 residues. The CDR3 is CSAASAGAYEQYF. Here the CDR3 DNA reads TGCAGCGCTGCAAGCGCGGGAGCCTACGAGCAGTACTTC.

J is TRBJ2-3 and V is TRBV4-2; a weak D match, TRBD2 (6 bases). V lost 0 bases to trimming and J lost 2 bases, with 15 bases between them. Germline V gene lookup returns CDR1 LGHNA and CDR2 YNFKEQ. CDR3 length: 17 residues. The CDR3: CASSQETGLGDTDTQYF. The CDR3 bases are TGTGCCAGCAGCCAAGAGACGGGACTTGGCGACACAGATACGCAGTATTTT.

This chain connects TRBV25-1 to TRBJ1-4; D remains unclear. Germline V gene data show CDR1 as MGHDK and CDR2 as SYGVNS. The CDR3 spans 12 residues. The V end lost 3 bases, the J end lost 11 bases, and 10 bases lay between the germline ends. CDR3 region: CASSDSGEKLFF. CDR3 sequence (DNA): TGTGCCAGCAGTGATTCCGGGGAGAAACTGTTTTTT.

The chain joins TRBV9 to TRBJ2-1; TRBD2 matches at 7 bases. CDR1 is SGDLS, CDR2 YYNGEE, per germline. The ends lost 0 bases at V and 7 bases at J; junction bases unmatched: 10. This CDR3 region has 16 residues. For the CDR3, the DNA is TGTGCCAGCAGCGTAGGGGCGAGCGGGACGCGGAATGAGCAGTTCTTC. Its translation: CASSVGASGTRNEQFF.

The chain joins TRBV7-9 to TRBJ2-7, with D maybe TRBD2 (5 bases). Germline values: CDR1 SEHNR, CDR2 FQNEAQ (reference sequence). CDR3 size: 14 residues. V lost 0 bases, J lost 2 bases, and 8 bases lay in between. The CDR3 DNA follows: TGTGCCAGCAGCTTAGCGCGGGCCCCCTACGAGCAGTACTTC. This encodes CASSLARAPYEQYF.

For the CDR3, the DNA is TGTGCCAGCAGCCTCGGGACTAGCAGTTACTACGAGCAGTACTTC. Amino acids: CASSLGTSSYYEQYF. V usage is TRBV6-1 and J usage is TRBJ2-7; TRBD2 agrees at 9 bases. In germline, CDR1 is MNHNS, CDR2 SASEGT. After removal of 6 bases from V and 3 bases from J, the junction contained 9 bases not matched to a gene. The CDR3 is 15 amino acids.

The CDR3: CASSLGGASYEQYF. The CDR3 DNA reads TGCGCCAGCAGCTTGGGGGGCGCTTCCTACGAGCAGTACTTC. The rearrangement joins TRBV5-1 to TRBJ2-7; possible D gene TRBD1, 5 bases. Looked up from germline, CDR1 is SGHRS and CDR2 is YFSETQ. The CDR3 consists of 14 residues. Trimming left V 0 bases short and J 1 base short, with 8 bases between.

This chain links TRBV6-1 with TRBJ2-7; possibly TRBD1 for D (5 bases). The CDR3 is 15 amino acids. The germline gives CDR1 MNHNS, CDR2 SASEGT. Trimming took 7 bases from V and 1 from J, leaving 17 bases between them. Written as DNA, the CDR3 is TGTGCCAGCACTGCAATACCGACAGCTTCCTACGAGCAGTACTTC. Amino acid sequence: CASTAIPTASYEQYF.

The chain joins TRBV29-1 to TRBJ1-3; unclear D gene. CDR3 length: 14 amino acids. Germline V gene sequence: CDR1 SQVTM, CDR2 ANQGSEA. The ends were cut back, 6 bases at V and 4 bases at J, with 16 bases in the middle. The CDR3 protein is CSVAKAAEGNTIYF. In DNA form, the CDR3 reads TGCAGCGTGGCAAAGGCCGCGGAGGGAAACACCATATATTTT.

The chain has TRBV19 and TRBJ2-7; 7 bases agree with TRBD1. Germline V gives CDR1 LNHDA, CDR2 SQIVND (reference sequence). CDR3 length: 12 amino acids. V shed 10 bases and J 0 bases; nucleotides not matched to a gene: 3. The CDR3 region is CATRTGSYEQYF. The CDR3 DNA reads TGTGCCACAAGGACAGGCTCCTACGAGCAGTACTTC.

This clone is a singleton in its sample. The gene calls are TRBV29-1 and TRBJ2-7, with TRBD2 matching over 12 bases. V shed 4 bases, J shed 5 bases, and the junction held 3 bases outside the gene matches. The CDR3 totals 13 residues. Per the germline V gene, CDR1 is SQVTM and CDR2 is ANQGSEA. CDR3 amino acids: CSVGLAGVHEQYF. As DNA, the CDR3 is TGCAGCGTTGGACTAGCGGGAGTACACGAGCAGTACTTC.

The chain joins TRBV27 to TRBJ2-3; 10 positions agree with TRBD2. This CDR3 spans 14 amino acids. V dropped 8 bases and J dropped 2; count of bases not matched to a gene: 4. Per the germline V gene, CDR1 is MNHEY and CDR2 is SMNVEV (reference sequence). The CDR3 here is CASGGLAVTDTQYF. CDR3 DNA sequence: TGTGCCAGCGGAGGACTAGCGGTCACAGATACGCAGTATTTT.

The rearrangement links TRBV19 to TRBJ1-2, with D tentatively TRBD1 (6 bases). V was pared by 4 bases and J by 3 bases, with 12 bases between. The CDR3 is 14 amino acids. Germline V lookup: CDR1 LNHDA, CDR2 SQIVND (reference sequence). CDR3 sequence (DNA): TGTGCCAGTAGTACAGGGGCGTGGGACTATGGCTACACCTTC. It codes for CASSTGAWDYGYTF.

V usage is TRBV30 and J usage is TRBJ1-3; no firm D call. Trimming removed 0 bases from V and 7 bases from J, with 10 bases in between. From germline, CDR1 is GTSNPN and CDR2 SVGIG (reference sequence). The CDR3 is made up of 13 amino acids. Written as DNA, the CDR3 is TGTGCCTGGAGTGTAGGAGGGTTGAACACCATATATTTT. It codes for CAWSVGGLNTIYF.

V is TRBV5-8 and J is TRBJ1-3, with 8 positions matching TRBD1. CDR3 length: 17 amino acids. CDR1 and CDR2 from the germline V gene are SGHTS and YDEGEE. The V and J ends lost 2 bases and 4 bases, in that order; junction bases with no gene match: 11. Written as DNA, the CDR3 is TGTGCCAGCAGCTTCGGACAGGGTGTAGTTCGAGGAAACACCATATATTTT. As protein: CASSFGQGVVRGNTIYF.

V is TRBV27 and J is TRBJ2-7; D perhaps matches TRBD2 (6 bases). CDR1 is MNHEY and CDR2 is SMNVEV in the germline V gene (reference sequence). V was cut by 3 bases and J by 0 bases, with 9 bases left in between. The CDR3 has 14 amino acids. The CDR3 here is CASSFAGSSYEQYF. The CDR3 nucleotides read TGTGCCAGCAGTTTTGCGGGGAGCTCCTACGAGCAGTACTTC.

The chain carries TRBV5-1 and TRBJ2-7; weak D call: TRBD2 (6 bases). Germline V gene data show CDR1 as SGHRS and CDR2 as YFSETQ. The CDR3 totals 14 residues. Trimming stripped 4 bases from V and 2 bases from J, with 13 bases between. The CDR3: CASSRPTSPYEQYF. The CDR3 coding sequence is TGCGCCAGCAGCCGCCCGACTAGTCCCTACGAGCAGTACTTC. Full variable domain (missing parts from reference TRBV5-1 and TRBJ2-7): KAGVTQTPRYLIKTRGQQVTLSCSPISGHRSVSWYQQTPGQGLQFLFEYFSETQRNKGNFPGRFSGRQFSNSRSEMNVSTLELGDSALYLCASSRPTSPYEQYFGPGTRLTVT.

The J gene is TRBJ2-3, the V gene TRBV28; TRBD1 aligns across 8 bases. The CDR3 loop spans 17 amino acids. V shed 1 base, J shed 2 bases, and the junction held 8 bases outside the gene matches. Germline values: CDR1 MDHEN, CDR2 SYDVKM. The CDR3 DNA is TGTGCCAGCAGTTTATCTTTGGGGACAGGATTCACAGATACGCAGTATTTT. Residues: CASSLSLGTGFTDTQYF. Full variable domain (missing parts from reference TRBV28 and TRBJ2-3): DVKVTQSSRYLVKRTGEKVFLECVQDMDHENMFWYRQDPGLGLRLIYFSYDVKMKEKGDIPEGYSVSREKKERFSLILESASTNQTSMYLCASSLSLGTGFTDTQYFGPGTRLTVL.

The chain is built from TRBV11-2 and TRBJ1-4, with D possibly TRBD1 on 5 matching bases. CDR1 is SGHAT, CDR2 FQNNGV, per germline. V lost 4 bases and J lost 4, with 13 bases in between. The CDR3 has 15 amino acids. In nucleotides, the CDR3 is TGTGCCAGCAGCTCCCCGGGGGGGGGTAATGAAAAACTGTTTTTT. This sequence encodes CASSSPGGGNEKLFF.

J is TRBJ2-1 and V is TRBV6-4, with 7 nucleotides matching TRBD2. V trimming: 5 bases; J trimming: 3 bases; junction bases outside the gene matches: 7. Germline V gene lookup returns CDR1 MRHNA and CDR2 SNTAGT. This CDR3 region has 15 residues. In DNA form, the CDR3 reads TGTGCCAGCAGTCCGAGCGGGGAGAGCTACAATGAGCAGTTCTTC. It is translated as CASSPSGESYNEQFF.

The CDR3 DNA is TGTGCCAGCAGGACTAGCGGAGGCTACAATGAGCAGTTCTTC. Its translation: CASRTSGGYNEQFF. The chain has TRBV19 and TRBJ2-1, with 10 bases identical to TRBD2. The germline V gene encodes CDR1 LNHDA and CDR2 SQIVND (reference sequence). The junction had 5 bases not matched to a gene; V was cut back by 9 bases and J by 3 bases. This CDR3 has 14 residues.

The CDR3 bases are TGTGCCAGCAGCCCGTCCGACAGCGCAACTAATGAAAAACTGTTTTTT. It codes for CASSPSDSATNEKLFF. The V call is TRBV7-2, the J call TRBJ1-4; D perhaps matches TRBD1 (5 bases). The CDR3 is made up of 16 amino acids. V gave up 5 bases and J gave up 0 bases, with 13 bases separating them. Per germline, CDR1 SGHTA and CDR2 FQGNSA.

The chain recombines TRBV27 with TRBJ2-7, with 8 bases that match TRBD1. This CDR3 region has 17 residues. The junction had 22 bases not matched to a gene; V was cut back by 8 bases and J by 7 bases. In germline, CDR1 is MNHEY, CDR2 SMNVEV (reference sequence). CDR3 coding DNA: TGTGCCAGCGGAGATTCCTTTCGGGACAGGCCGAAGGGGGAGCAGTACTTC. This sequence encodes CASGDSFRDRPKGEQYF.